Presented here are 21 T cell receptor beta chains from one specimen sequenced in a study of CD8+CD57+ T cells in acquired aplastic anemia. For CDR3 and TCR beta VDJ profiling, genomic DNA was the template used. TCRdb passed the reads through MiXCR, listing each CDR3 protein once. The table lists roughly 86,000 distinct CDR3 sequences, under 50% of them singletons. The source material was sorted CD4+, CD8+, or CD8+CD57+ T cells (not recorded which) from PBMCs. The receptor source for this set is a human donor in good health, serving as a control.

This clonotype was counted many times. The rearrangement links TRBV9 to TRBJ1-2; the D is unclear. The CDR3 totals 13 residues. V was clipped by 0 bases and J by 8 bases, with 11 bases between them. CDR1 and CDR2 from the germline V gene are SGDLS and YYNGEE. The CDR3 protein is CASSVAPPGGYTF. CDR3 nucleotides: TGTGCCAGCAGCGTAGCTCCTCCCGGGGGCTACACCTTC.

The sample holds many counts of this clonotype. The rearrangement links TRBV20-1 to TRBJ1-1, with D perhaps TRBD1 (5 bases). The germline V and J ends were trimmed by 7 bases and 6 bases, with 12 bases remaining between them. Looked up from germline, CDR1 is DFQATT and CDR2 is SNEGSKA (reference sequence). This CDR3 is built from 11 residues. As DNA, the CDR3 is TGCAGTGACCCGGTGGGGGCTGAAGCTTTCTTT. Translation: CSDPVGAEAFF.

This chain joins TRBV7-6 and TRBJ2-7, with D possibly matching TRBD2 (6 bases). The V and J ends lost 1 base and 4 bases respectively, with 14 bases between them. Germline assignment: CDR1 SGHVS and CDR2 FNYEAQ. The CDR3 has 15 amino acids. DNA of the CDR3: TGTGCCAGCAGCTTAGGAGCGCCCGGGACTTACGAGCAGTACTTC. Its translation is CASSLGAPGTYEQYF.

V is TRBV29-1 and J is TRBJ1-1; possible D gene TRBD1, 6 bases. Germline V gene data show CDR1 as SQVTM and CDR2 as ANQGSEA. The CDR3 has 16 amino acids. V was trimmed by 0 bases and J by 3 bases, leaving 17 bases between them. The CDR3 region has the DNA TGCAGCGTTGAAGATCTCCGACAGGAAAGGGACACTGAAGCTTTCTTT. It is translated as CSVEDLRQERDTEAFF.

This clonotype was seen ten or more times. J is TRBJ1-5 and V is TRBV20-1; 8 positions match TRBD1. The trim removed 6 bases at V and 2 bases at J, leaving 6 bases unmatched. Germline CDR1 is DFQATT and CDR2 is SNEGSKA (reference sequence). CDR3 length: 14 amino acids. CDR3 region: CSASTGDGNQPQHF. CDR3 DNA: TGCAGTGCCTCGACAGGGGACGGCAATCAGCCCCAGCATTTT.

J is TRBJ1-5 and V is TRBV9; the match to TRBD1 covers 9 bases. After removal of 0 bases from V and 9 bases from J, the junction contained 4 bases not matched to a gene. The germline CDR1 and CDR2 sequences are SGDLS and YYNGEE. This CDR3 is built from 14 residues. The CDR3 coding sequence is TGTGCCAGCAGCGTAGGGTACAGGGGGCGGCCCCAGCATTTT. Translated, it gives CASSVGYRGRPQHF.

The table lists this clonotype with many counts. CDR3 protein: CASSPEPRSYEQYF. Written as DNA, the CDR3 is TGTGCCAGCAGCCCAGAACCCCGGTCCTACGAGCAGTACTTC. The V gene is TRBV7-6, the J gene TRBJ2-7; the D is unclear. Germline V gives CDR1 SGHVS, CDR2 FNYEAQ. The CDR3 is 14 amino acids. Trimming left V 5 bases short and J 1 base short, with 12 bases between.

In this sample, this clonotype turned up once. This chain joins TRBV29-1 and TRBJ2-5; D may correspond to TRBD1 or TRBD2 (5 bases each). Trimming left V 6 bases short and J 9 bases short, with 20 bases between. Germline CDR1 is SQVTM and CDR2 is ANQGSEA. The CDR3 loop spans 13 amino acids. The DNA for the CDR3 is TGCAGCGTATCTCGGGACGTGGGATCGTCCCAGTACTTC. It encodes CSVSRDVGSSQYF.

V gene TRBV2 combines with J gene TRBJ1-1; no reliable D call. Germline V gene sequence: CDR1 SNHLY, CDR2 FYNNEI. The CDR3 contains 13 residues. The germline V and J ends were trimmed by 6 bases and 0 bases, with 8 bases remaining between them. The CDR3 DNA is TGTGCCAGCAGGCCCGCCTTGAACACTGAAGCTTTCTTT. This sequence encodes CASRPALNTEAFF.

The V and J genes are TRBV29-1 and TRBJ1-3; no clear D gene. CDR3 size: 11 residues. V dropped 3 bases and J dropped 10 bases, with 10 bases sitting between them. Germline V CDR1 and CDR2: SQVTM, ANQGSEA. The CDR3 nucleotides read TGCAGCGTTGATTACCGAGGGACCATATATTTT. This translates into CSVDYRGTIYF.

This clonotype has at least ten counts. This sequence joins TRBV12-5 and TRBJ2-7, with unresolved D. This CDR3 contains 14 residues. Trimming shortened V by 8 bases and J by 0 bases, and 14 bases separated the two germline ends. In germline, CDR1 is LGHNT, CDR2 FRNRAP. In DNA form, the CDR3 reads TGTGCTAGTCAAGGGCAGATGGGCTCCTACGAGCAGTACTTC. Protein product: CASQGQMGSYEQYF.

This chain connects TRBV2 to TRBJ2-2; D not resolved. V was clipped by 5 bases and J by 1 base, with 8 bases between them. The CDR3 extends over 14 amino acids. The germline V gene encodes CDR1 SNHLY and CDR2 FYNNEI. Here the CDR3 reads CASSTTRNTGELFF. The CDR3, as DNA: TGTGCCAGCAGTACTACCCGGAACACCGGGGAGCTGTTTTTT.

The V and J genes are TRBV20-1 and TRBJ2-7, with D unresolved. The CDR3 contains 12 residues. CDR1 is DFQATT, CDR2 SNEGSKA, per germline (reference sequence). V shed 3 bases and J shed 3 bases, with 9 bases lying between them. CDR3 loop: CSASGRNYEQYF. CDR3 nucleotide sequence: TGCAGTGCTAGTGGTCGTAACTACGAGCAGTACTTC.

This clonotype was seen many times. V and J are TRBV27 and TRBJ1-1; D unresolved. The CDR3 totals 13 residues. The germline gives CDR1 MNHEY, CDR2 SMNVEV (reference sequence). Trimming stripped 7 bases from V and 0 bases from J, with 9 bases between. This CDR3 reads CASMEGMNTEAFF. The CDR3 DNA reads TGTGCCAGCATGGAGGGAATGAACACTGAAGCTTTCTTT.

This clonotype came up once. The gene calls are TRBV7-8 and TRBJ2-3, with 8 bases identical to TRBD2. The V segment lost 4 bases and the J segment 8 bases; nucleotides outside the gene matches: 8. Germline V gene sequence: CDR1 SGHVS, CDR2 FQNEAQ. The CDR3 has 14 amino acids. In DNA form, the CDR3 reads TGTGCCAGCAGCTGGAAGCGGGAGCTCGGTACGCAGTATTTT. Translating gives CASSWKRELGTQYF.

Of note for this clonotype: Since a much larger clone is just one base distant, this may be a read error. V usage is TRBV12-3 or TRBV12-4 and J usage is TRBJ1-1; D might be TRBD1 (5 bases). The CDR3 runs 12 residues. DNA for the CDR3: TGTGCCGGCAGTCCTTCCGGGGCCGAAGCTTTCTTT. It codes for CAGSPSGAEAFF.

V gene TRBV15 combines with J gene TRBJ2-5, with D perhaps TRBD2 (6 bases). The CDR3 covers 13 residues. Between the trimmed V and J ends, which lost 1 base and 3 bases, there was a span of 6 bases. CDR1 is LNHNV and CDR2 is YYDKDF in the germline V gene (reference sequence). For the CDR3, the DNA is TGTGCCACCAGCAGAGCGGGGGAAGAGACCCAGTACTTC. As protein: CATSRAGEETQYF.

The rearrangement links TRBV5-8 to TRBJ1-2, with D unresolved. Germline CDR1 reads SGHTS; CDR2 reads YDEGEE. The CDR3 is made up of 15 amino acids. V lost 5 bases, J lost 3 bases, and 17 bases lay in between. The CDR3 bases are TGTGCCAGCAGTTCAAATGGGAACACTGACTATGGCTACACCTTC. It specifies CASSSNGNTDYGYTF.

With regard to this clonotype: This may be a read error, as it is one base from a much larger clone. The CDR3: CASSYCEQYF. CDR3 sequence (DNA): TGTGCCAGCAGTTACTGCGAGCAGTACTTC. The chain links TRBV7-7 to TRBJ2-7; no firm D call. Trimming took 6 bases from V and 6 from J, leaving 6 bases between them. Germline V gene sequence: CDR1 SSHAT, CDR2 FNYEAQ (reference sequence). CDR3 length equals 10 residues.

As to this clonotype: A much more abundant neighbour one base away suggests this may be a read error. The J gene is TRBJ1-1, the V gene TRBV5-1; D remains unclear. Germline-derived CDR1 and CDR2 are SGHRS and YFSETQ. This CDR3 region has 14 residues. The DNA of the CDR3 is TGCGCCGGCAGCTTGTGGGTTGGGGACACTGAAGCTTTCTTT. Its protein is CAGSLWVGDTEAFF.

Only a few counts were recorded for this clonotype. This may stem from a read error, because a much larger clone lies one nucleotide away. The chain joins TRBV2 to TRBJ2-1; TRBD2 matches at 7 bases. The CDR3 totals 17 residues. V was pared by 3 bases and J by 8 bases, with 16 bases of the junction left unmatched. Germline V gene sequence: CDR1 SNHLY, CDR2 FYNNEI. In nucleotides, the CDR3 is TGTGCCAGCAGTGAGGGTCGGGAGGCCCCCAGGATCGATGAGCAGTTCTTC. Translating gives CASSEGREAPRIDEQFF.